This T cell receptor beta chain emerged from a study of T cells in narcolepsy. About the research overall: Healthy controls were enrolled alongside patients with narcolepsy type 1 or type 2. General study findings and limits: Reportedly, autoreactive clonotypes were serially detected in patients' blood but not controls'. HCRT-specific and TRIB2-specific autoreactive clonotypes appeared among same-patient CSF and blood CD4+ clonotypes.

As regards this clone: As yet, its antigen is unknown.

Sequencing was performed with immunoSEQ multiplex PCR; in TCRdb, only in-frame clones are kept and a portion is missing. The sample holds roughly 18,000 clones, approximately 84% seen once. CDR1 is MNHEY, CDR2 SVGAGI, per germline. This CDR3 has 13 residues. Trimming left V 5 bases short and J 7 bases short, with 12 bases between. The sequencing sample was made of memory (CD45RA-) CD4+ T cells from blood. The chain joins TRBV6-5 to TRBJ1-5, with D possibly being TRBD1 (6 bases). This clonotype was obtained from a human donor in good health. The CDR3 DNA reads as TGTGCCAGCAGTCCAGGGGCAGGGCAGCCCCAGCATTTT. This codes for CASSPGAGQPQHF.